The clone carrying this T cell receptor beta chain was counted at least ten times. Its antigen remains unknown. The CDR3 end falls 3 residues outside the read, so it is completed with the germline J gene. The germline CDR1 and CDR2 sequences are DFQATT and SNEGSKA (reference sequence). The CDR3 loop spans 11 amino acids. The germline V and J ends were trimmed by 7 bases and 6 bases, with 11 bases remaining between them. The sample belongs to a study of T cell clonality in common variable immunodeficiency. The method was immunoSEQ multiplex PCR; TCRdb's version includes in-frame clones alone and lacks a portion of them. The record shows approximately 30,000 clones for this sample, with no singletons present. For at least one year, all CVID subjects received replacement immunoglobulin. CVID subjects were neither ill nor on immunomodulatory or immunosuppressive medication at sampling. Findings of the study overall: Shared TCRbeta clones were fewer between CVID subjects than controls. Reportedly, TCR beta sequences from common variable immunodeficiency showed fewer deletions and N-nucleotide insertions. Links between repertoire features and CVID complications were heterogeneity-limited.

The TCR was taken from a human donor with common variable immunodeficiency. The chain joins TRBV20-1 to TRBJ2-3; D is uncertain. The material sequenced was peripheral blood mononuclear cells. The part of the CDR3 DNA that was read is TGCAGTGTTCCAGCGTACGATACG. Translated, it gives CSVPAYDT. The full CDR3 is CSVPAYDTQYF.